A selection of T cell receptor beta chains follows, all from one sample in a study of CD4+ T cells in melanoma. Measured with immunoSEQ multiplex PCR; TCRdb has only the in-frame clones, and not every one. The table shows approximately 6,600 clones, with 60% to 80% occurring only once. The material sequenced was cells from a culture (not recorded whether cultured in vitro). The origin of the receptors is a human donor with melanoma. The CDR3 runs from the conserved cysteine through the conserved F or W. The order of the fields is V gene, clone size, D gene, J gene, CDR3 DNA, CDR3 protein. D genes are given only for firm matches. Expanded clones are given a class, and other clones once, few, many or no size at all.

>TRBV6-2/TRBV6-3|-|TRBD1|TRBJ2-7
TGTGCCAGCAGTAGACCGGGACAGGGAATCTACGAGCAGTACTTC
CASSRPGQGIYEQYF
>TRBV24-1|-|-|TRBJ1-5
TGTGCCCACCGGGAGAGAGGCACAGGAAATTATAGCAATCAGCCCCAGCATTTT
CAHRERGTGNYSNQPQHF
>TRBV4-3|medium-sized|TRBD2|TRBJ2-1
TGCGCCAGCAGCCGGGCGGGGGGGAGCTCCTACAATGAGCAGTTCTTC
CASSRAGGSSYNEQFF
>TRBV6-6|-|-|TRBJ1-5
TGTGCCAGCAGTTACACGTTGGGACAGCCCCAGCATTTT
CASSYTLGQPQHF
>TRBV5-1|-|-|TRBJ2-7
TGCGCCAGCAGCCCAGAAGACAGGAGAGACTACGAGCAGTACTTC
CASSPEDRRDYEQYF
>TRBV4-2|-|-|TRBJ1-2
TGTGCCAGCAGCCAAGCGAGCCCGAACTATGGCTACACCTTC
CASSQASPNYGYTF
>TRBV2|-|-|TRBJ2-5
TGTGCCAGCTATCGCTTCGGAGAGACCCAGTACTTC
CASYRFGETQYF
>TRBV14|-|-|TRBJ2-1
TGTGCCAGCAGTCCGGGGGTAGGGGGGCCGAATGAGCAGTTCTTC
CASSPGVGGPNEQFF
>TRBV5-6|-|-|TRBJ2-7
TGTGCCAGCAGCTTGGGTGAGGCGGACTCCTTTTCCTACGAGCAGTACTTC
CASSLGEADSFSYEQYF
>TRBV28|-|-|TRBJ2-5
TGTGCCAGCAGTTTATCCAGGGTCGAGGGAGAGACCCAGTACTTC
CASSLSRVEGETQYF
>TRBV2|-|-|TRBJ2-7
TGTGCCAGCAGTGAGGCAGCGCACTACGAGCAGTACTTC
CASSEAAHYEQYF
>TRBV7-8|-|-|TRBJ2-1
TGTGCCAGCACCCCGACAGCGTTGGTCAATGAGCAGTTCTTC
CASTPTALVNEQFF